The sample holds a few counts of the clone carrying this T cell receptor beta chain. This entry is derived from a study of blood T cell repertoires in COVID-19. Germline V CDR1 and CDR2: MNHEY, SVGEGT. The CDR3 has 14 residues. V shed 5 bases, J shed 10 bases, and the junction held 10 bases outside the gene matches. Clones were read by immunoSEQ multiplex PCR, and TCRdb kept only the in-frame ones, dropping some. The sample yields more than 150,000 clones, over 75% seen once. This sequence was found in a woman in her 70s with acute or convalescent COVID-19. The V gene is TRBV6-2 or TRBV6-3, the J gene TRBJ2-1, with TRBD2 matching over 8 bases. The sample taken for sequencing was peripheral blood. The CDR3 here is CASSRGTSAGEQFF. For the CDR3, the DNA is TGTGCCAGCAGTCGCGGGACTAGTGCAGGAGAGCAGTTCTTC.